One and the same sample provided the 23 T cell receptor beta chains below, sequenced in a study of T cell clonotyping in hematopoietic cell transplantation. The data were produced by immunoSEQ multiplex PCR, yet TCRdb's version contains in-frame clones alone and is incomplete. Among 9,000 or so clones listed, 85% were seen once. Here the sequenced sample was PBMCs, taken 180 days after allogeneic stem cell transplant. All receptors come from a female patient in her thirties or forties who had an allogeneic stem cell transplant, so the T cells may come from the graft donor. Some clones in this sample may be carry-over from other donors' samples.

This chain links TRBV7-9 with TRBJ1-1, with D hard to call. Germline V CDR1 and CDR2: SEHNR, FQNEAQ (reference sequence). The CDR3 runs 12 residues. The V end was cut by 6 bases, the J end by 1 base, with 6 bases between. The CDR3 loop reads CASSRQNTEAFF. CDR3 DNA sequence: TGTGCCAGCAGTCGACAGAACACTGAAGCTTTCTTT.

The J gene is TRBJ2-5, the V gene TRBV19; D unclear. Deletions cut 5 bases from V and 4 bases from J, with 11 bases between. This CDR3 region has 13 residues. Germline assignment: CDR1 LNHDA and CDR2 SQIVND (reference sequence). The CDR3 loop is CASSPGLGETQYF. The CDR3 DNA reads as TGTGCCAGTAGTCCCGGCCTTGGAGAGACCCAGTACTTC. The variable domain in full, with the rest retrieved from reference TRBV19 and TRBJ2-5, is DGGITQSPKYLFRKEGQNVTLSCEQNLNHDAMYWYRQDPGQGLRLIYYSQIVNDFQKGDIAEGYSVSREKKESFPLTVTSAQKNPTAFYLCASSPGLGETQYFGPGTRLLVL.

The CDR3 reads CASGVYNEQFF. CDR3 DNA: TGCGCCAGCGGAGTCTACAATGAGCAGTTCTTC. The genes are TRBV5-1 and TRBJ2-1; D call uncertain. V was cut by 7 bases and J by 3 bases, with 5 bases left in between. The CDR3 spans 11 residues. Germline lookup yields CDR1 SGHRS and CDR2 YFSETQ.

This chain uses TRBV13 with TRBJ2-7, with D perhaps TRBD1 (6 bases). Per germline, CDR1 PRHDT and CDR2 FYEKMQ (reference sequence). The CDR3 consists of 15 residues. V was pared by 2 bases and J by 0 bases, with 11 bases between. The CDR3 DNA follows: TGTGCCAGCAGCTTATGGGGGCGTGTCTCCTACGAGCAGTACTTC. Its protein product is CASSLWGRVSYEQYF. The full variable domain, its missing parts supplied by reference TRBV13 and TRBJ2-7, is AAGVIQSPRHLIKEKRETATLKCYPIPRHDTVYWYQQGPGQDPQFLISFYEKMQSDKGSIPDRFSAQQFSDYHSELNMSSLELGDSALYFCASSLWGRVSYEQYFGPGTRLTVT.

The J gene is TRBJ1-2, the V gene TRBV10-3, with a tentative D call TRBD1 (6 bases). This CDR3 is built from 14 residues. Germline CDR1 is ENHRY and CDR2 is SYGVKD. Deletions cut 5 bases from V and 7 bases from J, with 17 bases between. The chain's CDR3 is CAISIQGEVGGYTF. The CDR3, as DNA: TGTGCCATCAGTATACAGGGCGAGGTGGGTGGCTACACCTTC.

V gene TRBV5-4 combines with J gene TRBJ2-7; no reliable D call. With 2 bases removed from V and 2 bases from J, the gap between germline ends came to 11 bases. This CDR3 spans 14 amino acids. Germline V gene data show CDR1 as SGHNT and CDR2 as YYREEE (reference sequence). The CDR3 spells CASSFGPLPYEQYF. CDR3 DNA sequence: TGTGCCAGCAGCTTCGGACCGCTTCCCTACGAGCAGTACTTC.

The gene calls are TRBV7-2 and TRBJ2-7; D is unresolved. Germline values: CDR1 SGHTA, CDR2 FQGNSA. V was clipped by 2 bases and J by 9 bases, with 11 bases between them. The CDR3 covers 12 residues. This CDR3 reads CASSLNRYAQYF. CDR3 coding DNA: TGTGCCAGCAGCTTAAATAGGTATGCGCAGTACTTC.

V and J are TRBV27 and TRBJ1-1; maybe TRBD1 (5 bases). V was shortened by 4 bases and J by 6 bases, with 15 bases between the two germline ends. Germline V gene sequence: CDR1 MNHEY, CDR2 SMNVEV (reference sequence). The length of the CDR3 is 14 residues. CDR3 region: CASSYGGSFSEAFF. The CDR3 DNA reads TGTGCCAGCAGTTACGGGGGGTCATTCTCTGAAGCTTTCTTT.

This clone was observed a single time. The CDR3 region has the DNA TGTGCCAGCAGCTTAACCAGAAATGGCTACACCTTC. This translates into CASSLTRNGYTF. V gene TRBV7-9 combines with J gene TRBJ1-2; D gene ambiguous. Germline CDR1 SEHNR, CDR2 FQNEAQ (reference sequence). The CDR3 spans 12 residues. The V end was cut by 2 bases, the J end by 6 bases, with 7 bases between.

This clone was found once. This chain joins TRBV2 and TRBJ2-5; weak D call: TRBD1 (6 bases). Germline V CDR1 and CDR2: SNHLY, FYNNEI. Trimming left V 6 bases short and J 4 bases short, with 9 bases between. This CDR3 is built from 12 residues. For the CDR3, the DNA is TGTGCCAGCAGGGCAGGGGTAGAGACCCAGTACTTC. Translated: CASRAGVETQYF. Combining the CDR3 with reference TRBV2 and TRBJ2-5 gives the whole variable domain EPEVTQTPSHQVTQMGQEVILRCVPISNHLYFYWYRQILGQKVEFLVSFYNNEISEKSEIFDDQFSVERPDGSNFTLKIRSTKLEDSAMYFCASRAGVETQYFGPGTRLLVL.

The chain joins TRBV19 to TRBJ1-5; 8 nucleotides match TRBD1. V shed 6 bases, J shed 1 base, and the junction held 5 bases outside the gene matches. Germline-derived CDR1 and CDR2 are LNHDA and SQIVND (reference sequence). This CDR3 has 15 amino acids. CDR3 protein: CASSDRGVSNQPQHF. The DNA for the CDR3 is TGTGCCAGTAGCGACAGGGGCGTGAGCAATCAGCCCCAGCATTTT.

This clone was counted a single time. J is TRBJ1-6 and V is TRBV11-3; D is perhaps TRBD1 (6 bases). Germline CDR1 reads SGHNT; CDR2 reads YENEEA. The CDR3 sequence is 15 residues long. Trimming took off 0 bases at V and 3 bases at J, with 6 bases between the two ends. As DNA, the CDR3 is TGTGCCAGCAGCTTAGACAGGGGCTATAATTCACCCCTCCACTTT. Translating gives CASSLDRGYNSPLHF.

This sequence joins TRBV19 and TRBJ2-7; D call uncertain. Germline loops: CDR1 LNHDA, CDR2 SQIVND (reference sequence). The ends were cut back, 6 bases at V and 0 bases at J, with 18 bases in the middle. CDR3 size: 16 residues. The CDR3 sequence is CASSPGPTESSYEQYF. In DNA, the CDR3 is TGTGCCAGTAGCCCCGGGCCCACCGAAAGCTCCTACGAGCAGTACTTC.

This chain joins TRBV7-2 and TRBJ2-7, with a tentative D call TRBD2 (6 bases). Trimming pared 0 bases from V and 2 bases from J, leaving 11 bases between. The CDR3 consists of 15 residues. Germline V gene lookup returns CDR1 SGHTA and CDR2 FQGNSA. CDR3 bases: TGTGCCAGCAGCTTAGCCGGGGGTAGTCCCTACGAGCAGTACTTC. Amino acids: CASSLAGGSPYEQYF.

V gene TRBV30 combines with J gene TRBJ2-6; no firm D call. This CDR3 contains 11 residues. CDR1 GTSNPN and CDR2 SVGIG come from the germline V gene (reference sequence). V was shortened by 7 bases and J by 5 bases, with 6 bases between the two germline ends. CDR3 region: CASGWANVLTF. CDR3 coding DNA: TGTGCCTCCGGGTGGGCCAACGTCCTGACTTTC.

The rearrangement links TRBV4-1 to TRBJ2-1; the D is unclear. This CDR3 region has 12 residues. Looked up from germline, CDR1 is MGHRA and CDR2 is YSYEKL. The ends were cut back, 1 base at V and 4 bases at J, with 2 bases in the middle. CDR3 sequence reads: CASSQVYNEQFF. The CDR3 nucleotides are TGCGCCAGCAGCCAAGTGTACAATGAGCAGTTCTTC.

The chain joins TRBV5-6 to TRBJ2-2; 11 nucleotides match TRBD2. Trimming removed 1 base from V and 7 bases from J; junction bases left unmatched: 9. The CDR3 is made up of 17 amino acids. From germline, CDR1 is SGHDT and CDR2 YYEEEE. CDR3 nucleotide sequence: TGTGCCAGCAGCTTGATTGTAGCGGGGGGGCCTGACGGGGAGCTGTTTTTT. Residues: CASSLIVAGGPDGELFF.

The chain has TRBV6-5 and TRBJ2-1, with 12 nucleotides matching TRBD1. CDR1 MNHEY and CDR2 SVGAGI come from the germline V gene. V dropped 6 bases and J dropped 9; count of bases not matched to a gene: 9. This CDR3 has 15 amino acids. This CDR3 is CASRPAGTGGGEQFF. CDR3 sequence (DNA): TGTGCCAGCAGACCAGCCGGGACAGGGGGCGGTGAGCAGTTCTTC.

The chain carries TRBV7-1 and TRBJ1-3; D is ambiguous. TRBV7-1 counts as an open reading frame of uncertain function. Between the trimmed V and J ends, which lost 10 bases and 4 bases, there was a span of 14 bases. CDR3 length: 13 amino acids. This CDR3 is CATTLGPGNTIYF. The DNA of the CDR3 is TGTGCCACCACTCTTGGGCCAGGAAACACCATATATTTT.

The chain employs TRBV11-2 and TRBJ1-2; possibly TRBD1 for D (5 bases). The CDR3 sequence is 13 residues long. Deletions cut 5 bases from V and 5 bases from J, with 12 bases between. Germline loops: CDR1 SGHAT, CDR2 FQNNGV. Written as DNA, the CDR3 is TGTGCCAGCAGCCCCAGGGAGCGGTATGGCTACACCTTC. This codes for CASSPRERYGYTF.

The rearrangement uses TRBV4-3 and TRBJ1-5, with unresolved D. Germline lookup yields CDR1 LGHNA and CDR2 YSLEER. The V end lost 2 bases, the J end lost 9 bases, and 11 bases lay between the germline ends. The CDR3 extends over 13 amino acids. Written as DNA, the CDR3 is TGCGCCAGCAGCCAACAAAGGTGGACGCCCCAGCATTTT. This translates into CASSQQRWTPQHF.

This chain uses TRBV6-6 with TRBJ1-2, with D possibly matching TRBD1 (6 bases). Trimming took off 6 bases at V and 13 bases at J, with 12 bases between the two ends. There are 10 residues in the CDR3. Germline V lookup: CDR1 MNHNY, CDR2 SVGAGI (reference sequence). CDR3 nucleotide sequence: TGTGCCAGCAGGGAGACAGGACTCACCTTC. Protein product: CASRETGLTF.

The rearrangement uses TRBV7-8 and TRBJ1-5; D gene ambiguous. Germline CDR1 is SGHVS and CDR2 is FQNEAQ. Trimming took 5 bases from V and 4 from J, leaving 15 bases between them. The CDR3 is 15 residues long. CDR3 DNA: TGTGCCAGCAGCACAGCAACGAACGTTAATCAGCCCCAGCATTTT. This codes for CASSTATNVNQPQHF.